Following are 24 T cell receptor beta chains from one sample sequenced in a study of metastatic and nonmetastatic thyroid tumors. No patient received treatment before thyroid surgery. Through MiXCR, TCRdb re-clonotyped the PCR reads. This table holds some 33,000 clones, around 16% found once. Sequencing input: blood. These receptors all come from a male donor with papillary thyroid cancer or a benign thyroid nodule (not recorded which). Some clones in this sample may be carry-over from other donors' samples.

Ten or more counts support this clone. The V call is TRBV7-2, the J call TRBJ1-1, with D unresolved. This CDR3 region has 15 residues. Trimming cost V 5 bases and J 4 bases, with 17 bases left between them. Germline CDR1 SGHTA, CDR2 FQGNSA. Here the CDR3 reads CASSQPERVGTEAFF. DNA of the CDR3: TGTGCCAGCAGCCAACCGGAGAGGGTGGGCACTGAAGCTTTCTTT.

This clone was counted ten times or more. The chain is built from TRBV28 and TRBJ2-5; maybe TRBD2 (6 bases). V was cut by 8 bases and J by 9 bases, with 16 bases left in between. CDR1 MDHEN and CDR2 SYDVKM come from the germline V gene. The CDR3 length is 12 residues. CDR3 nucleotide sequence: TGTGCCAGCGGGACTCTAAGGAGACCCCAGTACTTC. Amino acids: CASGTLRRPQYF.

This clone has a count of ten or more. The CDR3 sequence is CASSMGSPYNEQFF. The CDR3 DNA is TGTGCCAGCAGCATGGGGTCTCCCTACAATGAGCAGTTCTTC. This chain links TRBV7-3 with TRBJ2-1; D gene ambiguous. V lost 5 bases and J 2 bases, leaving 10 bases between the germline ends. This CDR3 is 14 amino acids long. Germline CDR1 is SGHTA and CDR2 is FQGTGA.

Regarding this clone: Given a much more abundant clone one base away, this may be a read error. This chain links TRBV9 with TRBJ2-1; D gene ambiguous. The CDR3 spans 9 residues. Germline V gives CDR1 SGDLS, CDR2 YYNGEE. CDR3 region: CASSVDGVF. The CDR3 DNA reads TGTGCCAGCAGCGTAGATGGGGTTTTC.

There are many counts of this clone. The chain combines TRBV7-3 with TRBJ2-2; TRBD2 matches 7 bases. CDR3 length: 15 residues. With 5 bases clipped from V and 4 bases from J, the junction kept 7 bases outside the gene matches. Per the germline V gene, CDR1 is SGHTA and CDR2 is FQGTGA. The CDR3 sequence: CASSPAGGGTGELFF. The DNA of the CDR3 is TGTGCCAGCAGCCCGGCGGGCGGGGGCACCGGGGAGCTGTTTTTT.

This clone has a count of ten or more. This chain joins TRBV7-2 and TRBJ1-5; 8 bases are a match to TRBD1. Germline trimming cut 4 bases from V and 3 bases from J; bases unmatched to any gene: 5. Looked up from germline, CDR1 is SGHTA and CDR2 is FQGNSA. The CDR3 is made up of 15 amino acids. CDR3 DNA sequence: TGTGCCAGCAGCTCAGGACAGGGATTCAATCAGCCCCAGCATTTT. Protein sequence: CASSSGQGFNQPQHF.

This clone was recorded a few times. The V gene is TRBV6-5, the J gene TRBJ1-1; unclear D gene. Germline CDR1 and CDR2: MNHEY and SVGAGI. The CDR3 covers 12 residues. Between the trimmed V and J ends, which lost 0 bases and 8 bases, there was a span of 7 bases. The CDR3 sequence is CASSYSGKEAFF. The CDR3 region has the DNA TGTGCCAGCAGTTACTCGGGGAAAGAAGCTTTCTTT.

The sample holds many counts of this clone. The chain links TRBV7-8 to TRBJ1-6; possibly TRBD1 for D (5 bases). The CDR3 extends over 13 amino acids. The V end was cut by 2 bases, the J end by 8 bases, with 7 bases between. CDR1 is SGHVS and CDR2 is FQNEAQ in the germline V gene. The CDR3 DNA reads as TGTGCCAGCAGCTTATTAGGGGATTCACCCCTCCACTTT. This codes for CASSLLGDSPLHF.

The table lists this clone with many counts. The chain couples TRBV12-5 to TRBJ1-1; D gene unclear. Germline V gives CDR1 LGHNT, CDR2 FRNRAP. Trimming cost V 1 base and J 1 base, with 4 bases left between them. There are 13 residues in the CDR3. The CDR3 DNA sequence: TGTGCTAGTGGTTTGGGACGGAACACTGAAGCTTTCTTT. Its protein is CASGLGRNTEAFF.

This clone was counted many times. A read error may produce the germline difference seen at one junction end. The chain joins TRBV30 to TRBJ1-6, with TRBD1 as a possible D gene (6 bases). Germline values: CDR1 GTSNPN, CDR2 SVGIG (reference sequence). CDR3 size: 14 residues. The CDR3 DNA is TGTGCCTGGAGTCCCCGGGACAAGAATTCATCCCTCCACTTT. It yields the protein CAWSPRDKNSSLHF.

This clone was seen at least ten times. V is TRBV10-2 and J is TRBJ2-3; 13 bases line up with TRBD2. Germline trimming cut 4 bases from V and 4 bases from J; bases unmatched to any gene: 5. This CDR3 comprises 16 residues. Per germline, CDR1 WSHSY and CDR2 SAAADI. CDR3 sequence (DNA): TGCGCCAGCAGTGGGACACTAGCGGGAGGGGCAGATACGCAGTATTTT. This gives the protein CASSGTLAGGADTQYF.

This clone was seen only a few times. This chain links TRBV29-1 with TRBJ2-1, with 14 bases that match TRBD2. The CDR3 spans 13 residues. Unmatched junction bases numbered 9, after V lost 5 bases and J lost 15 bases. Per the germline V gene, CDR1 is SQVTM and CDR2 is ANQGSEA. This CDR3 reads CSVPGLAGGPGFF. The CDR3 nucleotides read TGCAGCGTTCCTGGACTAGCGGGAGGTCCGGGGTTCTTC.

This clone occurred many times. As DNA, the CDR3 is TGTGCCAGCAGCGTAGCCGACACTGAAGCTTTCTTT. It is translated as CASSVADTEAFF. The chain links TRBV9 to TRBJ1-1; D is unclear. CDR1 SGDLS and CDR2 YYNGEE come from the germline V gene. This CDR3 has 12 residues. The V and J ends lost 0 bases and 3 bases respectively, with 3 bases between them.

The genes are TRBV20-1 and TRBJ1-4, with 7 positions matching TRBD1. Germline V lookup: CDR1 DFQATT, CDR2 SNEGSKA (reference sequence). The CDR3 covers 15 residues. Losses at the gene ends were 5 bases for V and 4 bases for J; bases not matched to a gene: 10. The DNA of the CDR3 is TGCAGTGCTTCAGGGGGTGCATTGGGTAATGAAAAACTGTTTTTT. It codes for CSASGGALGNEKLFF.

This clone was recorded many times. The V gene is TRBV7-2, the J gene TRBJ1-4; D is undetermined. The germline CDR1 and CDR2 sequences are SGHTA and FQGNSA. Trimming stripped 5 bases from V and 7 bases from J, with 20 bases between. CDR3 length: 16 residues. CDR3 DNA: TGTGCCAGCAGCGGCAGCTGGCCGGTAGTGGGTGAAAAACTGTTTTTT. It codes for CASSGSWPVVGEKLFF.

A remark on this clone: A much larger clone lies one base from this, so it may be a read error. The chain links TRBV29-1 to TRBJ2-3, with no clear D. Trimming pared 2 bases from V and 3 bases from J, leaving 9 bases between. Per the germline V gene, CDR1 is SQVTM and CDR2 is ANQGSEA. The CDR3 is made up of 13 amino acids. The CDR3 is CSVERRRTDTQYF. CDR3 sequence (DNA): TGCAGCGTTGAAAGGAGACGTACAGATACGCAGTATTTT.

This clone was observed at least ten times. The gene calls are TRBV6-1 and TRBJ2-1, with D unclear. The germline V and J ends were trimmed by 8 bases and 6 bases, with 11 bases remaining between them. This CDR3 region has 12 residues. CDR1 is MNHNS and CDR2 is SASEGT in the germline V gene. In DNA, the CDR3 is TGTGCCAGCCTATCGTCTTCCAATGAGCAGTTCTTC. This gives the protein CASLSSSNEQFF.

This sequence joins TRBV20-1 and TRBJ2-3; 11 bases align to TRBD2. V lost 1 base and J lost 7; bases outside the gene matches: 7. CDR1 DFQATT and CDR2 SNEGSKA come from the germline V gene (reference sequence). The CDR3 sequence is 15 residues long. Here the CDR3 DNA reads TGCAGTGCTAGAGTATTAGCGGGAGGGCCGCATACGCAGTATTTT. Translating it yields CSARVLAGGPHTQYF.

This clone showed up just once. For the CDR3, the DNA is TGCATCGCTTCACAGGGGGATAATTCACCCCTCCACTTT. Amino acids: CIASQGDNSPLHF. This chain uses TRBV20-1 with TRBJ1-6; 8 nucleotides align to TRBD1. The CDR3 runs 13 residues. Germline CDR1 and CDR2: DFQATT and SNEGSKA (reference sequence).

The table lists this clone with many counts. The chain employs TRBV20-1 and TRBJ2-5; the match to TRBD2 covers 7 bases. CDR3 length: 15 amino acids. CDR1 DFQATT and CDR2 SNEGSKA come from the germline V gene (reference sequence). V was pared by 2 bases and J by 2 bases, with 8 bases of the junction left unmatched. This CDR3 reads CSARRASGNQETQYF. In DNA, the CDR3 is TGCAGTGCTAGAAGGGCTAGCGGAAATCAAGAGACCCAGTACTTC.

In this sample, this clone is medium-sized. The chain is built from TRBV12-3 or TRBV12-4 and TRBJ2-1, with TRBD2 matching over 9 bases. After removal of 6 bases from V and 5 bases from J, the junction contained 5 bases not matched to a gene. The CDR3 contains 14 residues. In DNA form, the CDR3 reads TGTGCCAGCAGGTCTAGCGGGAAAAACAATGAGCAGTTCTTC. Its translation is CASRSSGKNNEQFF.

The chain links TRBV11-3 to TRBJ2-1, with D hard to call. The length of the CDR3 is 14 residues. Trimming removed 5 bases from V and 8 bases from J, with 16 bases in between. The germline CDR1 and CDR2 sequences are SGHNT and YENEEA. The CDR3 DNA sequence: TGTGCCAGCAGCCAAGATGTGCGGTTTGATGAGCAGTTCTTC. Encoded protein: CASSQDVRFDEQFF.

This clone occurred many times. The CDR3 loop reads CASSFSSVGYEQYF. CDR3 nucleotide sequence: TGTGCCAGCAGCTTTTCTAGCGTTGGTTACGAGCAGTACTTC. The rearrangement uses TRBV7-9 and TRBJ2-7, with D possibly TRBD2 on 6 matching bases. The CDR3 has 14 amino acids. The germline V gene encodes CDR1 SEHNR and CDR2 FQNEAQ (reference sequence). V gave up 3 bases and J gave up 4 bases, with 13 bases separating them.

Relative to its sample, this clone is medium-sized. V gene TRBV6-1 combines with J gene TRBJ1-4; TRBD1 aligns across 10 bases. Losses at the gene ends were 6 bases for V and 7 bases for J; bases not matched to a gene: 2. The CDR3 consists of 13 residues. Germline V gene data show CDR1 as MNHNS and CDR2 as SASEGT. The CDR3 DNA reads as TGTGCCAGCAGCGGACAGGGGGGTGAAAAACTGTTTTTT. Protein sequence: CASSGQGGEKLFF.